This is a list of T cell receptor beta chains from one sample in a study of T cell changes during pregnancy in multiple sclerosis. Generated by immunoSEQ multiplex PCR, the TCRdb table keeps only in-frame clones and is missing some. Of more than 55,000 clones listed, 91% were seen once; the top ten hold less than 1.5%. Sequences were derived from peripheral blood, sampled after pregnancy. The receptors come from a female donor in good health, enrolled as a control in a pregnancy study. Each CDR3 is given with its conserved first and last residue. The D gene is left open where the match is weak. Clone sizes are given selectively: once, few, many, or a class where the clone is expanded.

TGTGCCACCAGCAGAGATTCAGAAGGGGGCCATCAGCCCCAGCATTTT	CATSRDSEGGHQPQHF	TRBD1	TRBJ1-5	-	TRBV15
TGTGCCAGCAGCCAAACGGACAGGAACACTGAAGCTTTCTTT	CASSQTDRNTEAFF	-	TRBJ1-1	-	TRBV25-1
TGTGCCAGCAGCGTAGTGCCACTCACAGATACGCAGTATTTT	CASSVVPLTDTQYF	-	TRBJ2-3	-	TRBV9
TGTGCCATCAGCGGAACAGGGAATTCACCCCTCCACTTT	CAISGTGNSPLHF	-	TRBJ1-6	-	TRBV10-3
TGCGCCAGCCGAATAGGGGGTGAAAAACTGTTTTTT	CASRIGGEKLFF	-	TRBJ1-4	-	TRBV5-1
TGTGCCAGCAGCTTAGTTGCCAGCTCTGGAAACACCATATATTTT	CASSLVASSGNTIYF	-	TRBJ1-3	-	TRBV7-2
TGTGCCACCGGGACAGTCTATGGCTACACCTTC	CATGTVYGYTF	TRBD1	TRBJ1-2	-	TRBV10-3
TGTGCCAGTAGTGAACCCGCCGGGCAGGGCCGCTCTGGGGCCAACGTCCTGACTTTC	CASSEPAGQGRSGANVLTF	-	TRBJ2-6	-	TRBV19
TGTGCCAGCTCACCACCGGGACAGGGGGTCACCGGGGAGCTGTTTTTT	CASSPPGQGVTGELFF	TRBD1	TRBJ2-2	-	TRBV18
TGTGCCAGCAGCTTTCTCAGCGGGGAGCTGTTTTTT	CASSFLSGELFF	-	TRBJ2-2	-	TRBV7-2
TGTGCCAGCAGCCCGGGACAGGTCAATGAGCAGTTCTTC	CASSPGQVNEQFF	TRBD1	TRBJ2-1	-	TRBV11-2
TGTGCCACCCTTACCGGGACAGGGGGCTACACCTTC	CATLTGTGGYTF	TRBD1	TRBJ1-2	-	TRBV27
TGTGCCAGCAGGGGGGTTCTCGCGGGGGGTGTTCGCGAGCAGTACTTC	CASRGVLAGGVREQYF	TRBD2	TRBJ2-7	-	TRBV6-6
TGTGCCTGGGGTCTCCTTGGGCTATCCGGGGCCAACGTCCTGACTTTC	CAWGLLGLSGANVLTF	-	TRBJ2-6	few	TRBV30
TGTGCCAGTAGTATAACCTCGGACACGATTAACGTCTACACCTTC	CASSITSDTINVYTF	-	TRBJ1-2	-	TRBV19
TGTGCCAGCAGCCCTAAACTAGCGGGGGGGCTAGGAGATACGCAGTATTTT	CASSPKLAGGLGDTQYF	TRBD2	TRBJ2-3	-	TRBV13
TGTGCCAGTAGTGCCTGGACTAGCGGGGGCGGGGAGACCCAGTACTTC	CASSAWTSGGGETQYF	TRBD2	TRBJ2-5	-	TRBV19